These T cell receptor beta chains were read from a single sample in a study of vaccination effects on CD4 cells after COVID-19. Using immunoSEQ multiplex PCR, the repertoire was profiled, and TCRdb retains in-frame clones only, with some absent. Of about 27,000 clones listed, about 70% are singletons. Their antigens are not known. The material was CD4+ T cells from PBMCs cultured with HCoV-NL63 spike peptides, obtained before COVID-19 vaccination. All receptors come from a human donor who received a COVID-19 vaccine. Both conserved end residues are part of each CDR3. The D gene is left open where the match is weak. Some rows mark clone size as missing; the rest say once, few, many or name a class of expanded clone.

>TRBV11-2|TRBJ1-3|few|NA
CASSSGTAPGNTIYF
TGTGCCAGCAGCTCCGGGACGGCCCCTGGAAACACCATATATTTT
>TRBV9|TRBJ2-3|few|TRBD1
CASSVKGALGTDTQYF
TGTGCCAGCAGCGTAAAGGGGGCTCTTGGCACAGATACGCAGTATTTT
>TRBV18|TRBJ2-7|NA|NA
CASSPGLRLSSYEQYF
TGTGCCAGCTCACCCGGTCTTCGGCTAAGCTCCTACGAGCAGTACTTC
>TRBV6-1|TRBJ2-5|NA|NA
CASSELGTKETQYF
TGTGCCAGCAGTGAACTGGGTACCAAAGAGACCCAGTACTTC
>TRBV5-5|TRBJ1-6|NA|TRBD1
CASSSRDRVSPLHF
TGTGCCAGCAGCTCCCGGGACAGGGTTTCACCCCTCCACTTT
>TRBV30|TRBJ1-4|once|NA
CAWSVPASRTYEKLFF
TGTGCCTGGAGTGTACCCGCGAGCAGGACCTATGAAAAACTGTTTTTT
>TRBV7-2|TRBJ2-3|NA|TRBD1
CASSTKTGLGTDTQYF
TGTGCCAGCAGCACCAAGACAGGGCTGGGCACAGATACGCAGTATTTT
>TRBV19|TRBJ1-2|NA|NA
CASSMDRSYGYTF
TGTGCCAGTAGTATGGACAGAAGCTATGGCTACACCTTC
>TRBV7-2|TRBJ2-2|NA|NA
CASSLGRGNGELFF
TGTGCCAGCAGCTTAGGACGGGGGAACGGGGAGCTGTTTTTT
>TRBV27|TRBJ1-5|few|NA
CASSLEVRSGQPQHF
TGTGCCAGCAGTTTAGAAGTCAGATCCGGGCAGCCCCAGCATTTT
>TRBV30|TRBJ2-7|NA|NA
CAWSVQTPREQYF
TGTGCCTGGAGTGTACAAACCCCTAGGGAGCAGTACTTC
>TRBV12-5|TRBJ2-1|few|NA
CASGSRVAASDLNEQFF
TGTGCTAGTGGCTCAAGGGTAGCGGCTTCCGACCTGAATGAGCAGTTCTTC
>TRBV9|TRBJ2-2|NA|TRBD1
CASSSGQGVGANTGELFF
TGTGCCAGCAGCTCGGGACAGGGGGTGGGCGCGAACACCGGGGAGCTGTTTTTT
>TRBV29-1|TRBJ1-4|NA|TRBD1
CSVEGPGQDEKLFF
TGCAGCGTTGAAGGTCCGGGACAGGATGAAAAACTGTTTTTT
>TRBV7-2|TRBJ2-7|NA|TRBD2
CASSLDSGGTYEQYF
TGTGCCAGCAGCTTAGATAGCGGGGGGACCTACGAGCAGTACTTC
>TRBV18|TRBJ1-5|NA|NA
CASSPSGGEGQPQHF
TGTGCCAGCTCACCATCCGGAGGGGAGGGGCAGCCCCAGCATTTT
>TRBV9|TRBJ1-4|NA|TRBD1
CASSAMGQPNEKLFF
TGTGCCAGCAGCGCGATGGGACAGCCAAATGAAAAACTGTTTTTT
>TRBV7-9|TRBJ2-5|NA|NA
CASSLELGVETQYF
TGTGCCAGCAGCTTAGAACTGGGCGTGGAGACCCAGTACTTC
>TRBV9|TRBJ1-3|NA|TRBD1
CASSVEGQGANTIYF
TGTGCCAGCAGCGTAGAGGGACAGGGGGCAAACACCATATATTTT
>TRBV6-9|TRBJ2-3|NA|NA
CASSYSTQSTDTQYF
TGTGCCAGCAGTTATTCCACCCAGAGCACAGATACGCAGTATTTT
>TRBV6-2/TRBV6-3|TRBJ2-5|NA|TRBD2
CASSTRGRVRETQYF
TGTGCCAGCAGCACCCGGGGGAGGGTGCGGGAGACCCAGTACTTC
>TRBV5-1|TRBJ2-7|few|NA
CASSSEVGEQYF
TGCGCCAGCAGCTCGGAGGTGGGGGAGCAGTACTTC
>TRBV29-1|TRBJ1-2|NA|NA
CSVEERSRGVGGYTF
TGCAGCGTTGAAGAGAGGTCCAGGGGTGTGGGAGGCTACACCTTC
>TRBV3-1/TRBV3-2|TRBJ2-7|NA|NA
CASSQVGTASYEQYF
TGTGCCAGCAGCCAAGTCGGGACGGCCTCCTACGAGCAGTACTTC
>TRBV9|TRBJ1-2|NA|NA
CASSVAGYGYTF
TGTGCCAGCAGCGTAGCAGGGTATGGCTACACCTTC
>TRBV30|TRBJ2-7|NA|TRBD2
CAWAPPGLSGAYEQYF
TGTGCCTGGGCCCCACCCGGACTTAGCGGGGCCTACGAGCAGTACTTC
>TRBV27|TRBJ2-7|NA|TRBD1
CASSSRTGGTYEQYF
TGTGCCAGCAGTTCGCGGACAGGGGGGACCTACGAGCAGTACTTC
>TRBV28|TRBJ1-5|once|NA
CASLSTYSNQPQHF
TGTGCCAGCCTATCGACATACAGCAATCAGCCCCAGCATTTT
>TRBV7-2|TRBJ1-5|few|NA
CASSLGQGSNQPQHF
TGTGCCAGCAGCTTAGGGCAGGGAAGCAATCAGCCCCAGCATTTT
>TRBV19|TRBJ2-4|NA|NA
CASSERVGSIQYF
TGTGCCAGTAGTGAAAGGGTAGGAAGCATTCAGTACTTC